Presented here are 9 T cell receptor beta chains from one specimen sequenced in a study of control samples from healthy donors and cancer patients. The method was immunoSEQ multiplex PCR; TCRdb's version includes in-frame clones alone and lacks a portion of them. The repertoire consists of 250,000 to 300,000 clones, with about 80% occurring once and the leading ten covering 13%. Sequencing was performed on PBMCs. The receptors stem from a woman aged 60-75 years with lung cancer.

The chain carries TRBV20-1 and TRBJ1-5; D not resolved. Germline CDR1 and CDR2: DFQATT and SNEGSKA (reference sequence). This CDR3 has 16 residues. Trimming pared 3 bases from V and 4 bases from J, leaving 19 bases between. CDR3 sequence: CSASSPVSGFNQPQHF. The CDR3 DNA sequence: TGCAGTGCTAGTTCCCCAGTTTCAGGTTTTAATCAGCCCCAGCATTTT.

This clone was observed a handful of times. The CDR3 loop reads CASRRGQGAEAFF. The CDR3 nucleotides are TGTGCCAGCAGACGGGGACAGGGGGCTGAAGCTTTCTTT. The chain couples TRBV12-3 or TRBV12-4 to TRBJ1-1; 11 bases line up with TRBD1. CDR3 length: 13 residues. V was clipped by 6 bases and J by 6 bases; unmatched bases: 3.

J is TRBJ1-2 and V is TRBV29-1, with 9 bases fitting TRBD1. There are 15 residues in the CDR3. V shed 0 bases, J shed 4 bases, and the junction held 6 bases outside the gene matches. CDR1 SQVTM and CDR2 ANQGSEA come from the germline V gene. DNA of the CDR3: TGCAGCGTTGAAGACGGGACAGGGTTGATCTATGGCTACACCTTC. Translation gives CSVEDGTGLIYGYTF. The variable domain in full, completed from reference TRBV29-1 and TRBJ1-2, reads SAVISQKPSRDICQRGTSLTIQCQVDSQVTMMFWYRQQPGQSLTLIATANQGSEATYESGFVIDKFPISRPNLTFSTLTVSNMSPEDSSIYLCSVEDGTGLIYGYTFGSGTRLTVV.

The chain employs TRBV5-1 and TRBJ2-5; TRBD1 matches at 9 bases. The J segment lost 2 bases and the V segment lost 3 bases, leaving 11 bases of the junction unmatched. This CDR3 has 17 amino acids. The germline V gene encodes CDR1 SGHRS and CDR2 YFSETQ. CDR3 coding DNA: TGCGCCAGCAGCTCCGACAGGGGGGGAGACCAGCAAGAGACCCAGTACTTC. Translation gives CASSSDRGGDQQETQYF.

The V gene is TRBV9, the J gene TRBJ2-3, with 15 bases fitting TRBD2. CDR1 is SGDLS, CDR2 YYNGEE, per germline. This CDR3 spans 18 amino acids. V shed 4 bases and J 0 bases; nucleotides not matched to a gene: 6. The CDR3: CASSWGLAGGISTDTQYF. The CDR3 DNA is TGTGCCAGCAGCTGGGGACTAGCGGGGGGTATAAGCACAGATACGCAGTATTTT.

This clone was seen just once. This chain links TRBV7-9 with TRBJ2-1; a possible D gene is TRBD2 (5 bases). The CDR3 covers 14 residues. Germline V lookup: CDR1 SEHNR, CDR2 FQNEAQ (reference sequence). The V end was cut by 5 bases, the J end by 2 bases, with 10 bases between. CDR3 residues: CASSPTITYNEQFF. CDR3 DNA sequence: TGTGCCAGCAGCCCGACTATAACCTACAATGAGCAGTTCTTC.

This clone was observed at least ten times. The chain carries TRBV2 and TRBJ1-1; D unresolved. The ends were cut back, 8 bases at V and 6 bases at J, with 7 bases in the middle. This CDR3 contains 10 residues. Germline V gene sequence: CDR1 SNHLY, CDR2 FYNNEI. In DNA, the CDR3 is TGTGCCAGCGGCGGGTCTGAAGCTTTCTTT. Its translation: CASGGSEAFF.

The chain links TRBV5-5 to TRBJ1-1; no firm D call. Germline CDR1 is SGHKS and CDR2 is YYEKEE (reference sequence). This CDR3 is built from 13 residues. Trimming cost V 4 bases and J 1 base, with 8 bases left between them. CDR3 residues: CASSDTGNTEAFF. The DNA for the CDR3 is TGTGCCAGCAGCGATACGGGGAACACTGAAGCTTTCTTT.

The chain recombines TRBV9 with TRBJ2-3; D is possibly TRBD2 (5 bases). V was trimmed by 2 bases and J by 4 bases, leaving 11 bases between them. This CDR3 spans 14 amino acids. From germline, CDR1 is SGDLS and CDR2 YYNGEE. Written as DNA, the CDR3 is TGTGCCAGCAGCGTCGAGGGCTTGTCAGATACGCAGTATTTT. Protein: CASSVEGLSDTQYF.